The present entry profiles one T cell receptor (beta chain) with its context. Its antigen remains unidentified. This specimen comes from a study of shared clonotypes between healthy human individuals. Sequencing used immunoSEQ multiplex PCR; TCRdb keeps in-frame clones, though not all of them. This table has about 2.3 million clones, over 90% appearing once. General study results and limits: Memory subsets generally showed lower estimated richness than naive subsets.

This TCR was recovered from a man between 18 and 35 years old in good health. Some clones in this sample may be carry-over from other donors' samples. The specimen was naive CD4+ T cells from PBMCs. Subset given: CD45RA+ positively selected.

CDR3 bases: TGTGCCAGCATACGATCCGAAGGGGGGGGACAAGCTTTCTTT. It codes for CASIRSEGGGQAFF. The V and J genes are TRBV6-1 and TRBJ1-1, with a possible D match to TRBD1 (6 bases). V lost 7 bases, J lost 9 bases, and 21 bases lay in between. Germline V CDR1 and CDR2: MNHNS, SASEGT. The CDR3 runs to 14 residues.